The clone carrying this T cell receptor beta chain was detected many times. This sample is part of a study of molecular identifiers for immune sequencing clone quantification. TCRdb analysed the PCR reads with MiXCR anew, one entry per CDR3 protein. Counted here are 300,000 to 400,000 distinct CDR3 sequences, about a fifth occurring once; the ten biggest clones make up about 0.81%. The CDR3 is made up of 16 amino acids. Trimming took off 1 base at V and 5 bases at J, with 18 bases between the two ends. The germline CDR1 and CDR2 sequences are DFQATT and SNEGSKA (reference sequence). Sequencing input: naive CD8+ T cells from blood, with Jurkat cell RNA spiked in. Indicated subset: FACS-sorted CD8+CD4-CCR7+CD45RA+ naive T cells. The TCR comes from a human donor in good health. Some libraries in this study had Jurkat cell RNA spiked in. The chain recombines TRBV20-1 with TRBJ1-5, with a tentative D call TRBD1 (6 bases). Here the CDR3 reads CSARGEQGGRYQPQHF. For the CDR3, the DNA is TGCAGTGCTAGAGGCGAACAGGGAGGTCGCTATCAGCCCCAGCATTTT.